These 9 T cell receptor beta chains originate from one sample sequenced in a study of T cells after posttransplantation cyclophosphamide. TCRdb keeps only in-frame clones here, not all; method: immunoSEQ multiplex PCR. The data show 40,000 to 45,000 clones, none appearing only once, with approximately 2.2% held by the ten largest. Material for sequencing was PBMCs. The receptor set was obtained from a man between 35 and 55 years old in good health, CMV-negative, and a related stem cell transplant donor.

The V and J genes are TRBV18 and TRBJ2-1; 9 nucleotides line up with TRBD2. V lost 0 bases and J lost 9; bases outside the gene matches: 9. Germline V lookup: CDR1 KGHSH, CDR2 LQKENI. The CDR3 spans 16 residues. CDR3 protein: CASSPPLAGAAGEQFF. The DNA of the CDR3 is TGTGCCAGCTCACCACCCTTAGCGGGGGCTGCAGGTGAGCAGTTCTTC.

In nucleotides, the CDR3 is TGTGCCAGCAGTGCAGGGTACAGGGGGCGCAGGCCAGATACGCAGTATTTT. Its protein is CASSAGYRGRRPDTQYF. This chain connects TRBV25-1 to TRBJ2-3, with TRBD1 matching over 9 bases. Germline trimming cut 4 bases from V and 4 bases from J; bases unmatched to any gene: 12. CDR3 length equals 17 residues. Germline assignment: CDR1 MGHDK and CDR2 SYGVNS.

The chain uses TRBV7-2 and TRBJ2-7; TRBD2 agrees at 9 bases. Looked up from germline, CDR1 is SGHTA and CDR2 is FQGNSA. The CDR3 extends over 14 amino acids. V lost 2 bases and J lost 4; bases outside the gene matches: 3. The CDR3 DNA reads TGTGCCAGCAGCTTATTAGCGGGAGCTTACGAGCAGTACGTC. It encodes CASSLLAGAYEQYV.

This clone was seen many times. Within the sample, other DNA sequences also encode this same CDR3. The chain uses TRBV13 and TRBJ1-1, with D possibly TRBD1 on 5 matching bases. The V gene's germline CDR1 is PRHDT and CDR2 FYEKMQ (reference sequence). This CDR3 has 12 amino acids. With 5 bases removed from V and 5 bases from J, the gap between germline ends came to 9 bases. As DNA, the CDR3 is TGTGCCAGCAGCCCTGGGGGGACTGAAGCTTTCTTT. Translation: CASSPGGTEAFF. Based on the CDR3 plus reference TRBV13 and TRBJ1-1, the full variable domain is AAGVIQSPRHLIKEKRETATLKCYPIPRHDTVYWYQQGPGQDPQFLISFYEKMQSDKGSIPDRFSAQQFSDYHSELNMSSLELGDSALYFCASSPGGTEAFFGQGTRLTVV.

This clone turned up a few times. V usage is TRBV5-1 and J usage is TRBJ2-3, with 11 nucleotides matching TRBD2. The CDR3 spans 17 residues. Germline trimming cut 0 bases from V and 3 bases from J; bases unmatched to any gene: 6. Germline assignment: CDR1 SGHRS and CDR2 YFSETQ. Here the CDR3 reads CASSLGLAGITTDTQYF. As DNA, the CDR3 is TGCGCCAGCAGCTTGGGACTAGCGGGGATCACGACAGATACGCAGTATTTT.

This clone has a count of ten or more. The chain recombines TRBV5-8 with TRBJ1-1; D may be TRBD1 (5 bases). CDR1 is SGHTS, CDR2 YDEGEE, per germline. The CDR3 has 15 residues. V was shortened by 4 bases and J by 5 bases, with 18 bases between the two germline ends. Here the CDR3 DNA reads TGTGCCAGCAGCGTACGGCGGGACGGTGGGACTGAAGCTTTCTTT. This codes for CASSVRRDGGTEAFF. Based on the CDR3 plus reference TRBV5-8 and TRBJ1-1, the full variable domain is EAGVTQSPTHLIKTRGQQATLRCSPISGHTSVYWYQQALGLGLQFLLWYDEGEERNRGNFPPRFSGRQFPNYSSELNVNALELEDSALYLCASSVRRDGGTEAFFGQGTRLTVV.

At least ten counts were recorded for this clone. CDR3 sequence (DNA): TGTGCCAGCAGCTTGGGGGTTAGCGGGACCTACAATGAGCAGTTCTTC. Its protein is CASSLGVSGTYNEQFF. The V call is TRBV5-6, the J call TRBJ2-1, with TRBD2 matching over 8 bases. This CDR3 region has 16 residues. CDR1 is SGHDT, CDR2 YYEEEE, per germline. Losses at the gene ends were 0 bases for V and 2 bases for J; bases not matched to a gene: 4. Drawing the rest from reference TRBV5-6 and TRBJ2-1, the complete variable domain is DAGVTQSPTHLIKTRGQQVTLRCSPKSGHDTVSWYQQALGQGPQFIFQYYEEEERQRGNFPDRFSGHQFPNYSSELNVNALLLGDSALYLCASSLGVSGTYNEQFFGPGTRLTVL.

This clone was seen ten or more times. This chain links TRBV7-9 with TRBJ1-3; 11 nucleotides line up with TRBD1. V dropped 4 bases and J dropped 2; count of bases not matched to a gene: 1. The CDR3 runs 15 residues. Germline CDR1 and CDR2: SEHNR and FQNEAQ (reference sequence). The CDR3 sequence: CASSSGQGAGNTIYF. Here the CDR3 DNA reads TGTGCCAGCAGCTCGGGACAGGGGGCTGGAAACACCATATATTTT.

Ten or more counts support this clone. This rearrangement joins TRBV5-4 to TRBJ1-2, with TRBD1 matching over 12 bases. V lost 4 bases to trimming and J lost 8 bases; unmatched junction nucleotides: 6. Looked up from germline, CDR1 is SGHNT and CDR2 is YYREEE (reference sequence). The CDR3 runs to 14 residues. The chain's CDR3 is CASSPGGTGGGYTF. The CDR3 coding sequence is TGTGCCAGCAGCCCGGGGGGGACAGGGGGCGGCTACACCTTC.